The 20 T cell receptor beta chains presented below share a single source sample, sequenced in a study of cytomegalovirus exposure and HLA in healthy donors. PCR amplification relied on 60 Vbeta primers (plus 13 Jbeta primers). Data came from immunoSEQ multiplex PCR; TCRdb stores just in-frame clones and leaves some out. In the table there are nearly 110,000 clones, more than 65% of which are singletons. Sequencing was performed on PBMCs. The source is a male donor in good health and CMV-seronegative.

The CDR3 loop is CASSLGDRVYGYTF. CDR3 bases: TGTGCCAGCAGCTTAGGCGACAGGGTCTATGGCTACACCTTC. This sequence joins TRBV7-9 and TRBJ1-2, with 7 bases matching TRBD1. The V segment lost 1 base and the J segment 4 bases; nucleotides outside the gene matches: 3. Per the germline V gene, CDR1 is SEHNR and CDR2 is FQNEAQ (reference sequence). The CDR3 covers 14 residues.

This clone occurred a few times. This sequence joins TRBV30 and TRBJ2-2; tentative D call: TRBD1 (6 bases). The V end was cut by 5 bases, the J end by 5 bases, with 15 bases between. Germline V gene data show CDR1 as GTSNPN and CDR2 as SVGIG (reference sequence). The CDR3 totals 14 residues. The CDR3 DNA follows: TGTGCCTGGGGGGGCCCAGCCCGGACCGGGGAGCTGTTTTTT. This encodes CAWGGPARTGELFF.

This CDR3 reads CASSSGRYGYTF. The CDR3 DNA reads TGTGCCAGCAGTTCAGGGCGGTATGGCTACACCTTC. The chain has TRBV6-5 and TRBJ1-2, with D maybe TRBD1 (5 bases). The V gene's germline CDR1 is MNHEY and CDR2 SVGAGI. Trimming cost V 4 bases and J 5 bases, with 8 bases left between them. CDR3 length: 12 residues.

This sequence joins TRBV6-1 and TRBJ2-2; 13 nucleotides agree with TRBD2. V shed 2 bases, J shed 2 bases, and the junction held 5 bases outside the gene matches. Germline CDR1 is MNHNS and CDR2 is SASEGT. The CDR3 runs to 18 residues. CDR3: CASSERTSGRGNTGELFF. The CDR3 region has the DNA TGTGCCAGCAGTGAAAGGACTAGCGGGAGAGGAAACACCGGGGAGCTGTTTTTT.

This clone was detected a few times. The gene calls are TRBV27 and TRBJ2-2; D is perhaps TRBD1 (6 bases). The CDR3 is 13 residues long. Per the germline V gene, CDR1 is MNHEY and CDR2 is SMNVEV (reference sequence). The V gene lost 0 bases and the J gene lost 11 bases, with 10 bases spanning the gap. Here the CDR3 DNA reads TGTGCCAGCAGTTTATCTGGGGGCCGTGAGCTGTTTTTT. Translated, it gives CASSLSGGRELFF.

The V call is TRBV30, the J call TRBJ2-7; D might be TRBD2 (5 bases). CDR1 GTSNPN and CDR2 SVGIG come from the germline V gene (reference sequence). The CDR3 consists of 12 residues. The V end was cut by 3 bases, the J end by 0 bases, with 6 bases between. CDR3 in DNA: TGTGCCTGGAGGGGGAGCTCCTACGAGCAGTACTTC. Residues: CAWRGSSYEQYF.

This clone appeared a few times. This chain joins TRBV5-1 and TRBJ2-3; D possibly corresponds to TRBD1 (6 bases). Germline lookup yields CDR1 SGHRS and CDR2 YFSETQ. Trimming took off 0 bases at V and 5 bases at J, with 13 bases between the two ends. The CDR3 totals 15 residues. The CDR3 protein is CASSLGDLGGDTQYF. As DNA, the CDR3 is TGCGCCAGCAGCTTGGGAGACCTAGGGGGAGATACGCAGTATTTT. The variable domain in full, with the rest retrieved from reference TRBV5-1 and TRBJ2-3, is KAGVTQTPRYLIKTRGQQVTLSCSPISGHRSVSWYQQTPGQGLQFLFEYFSETQRNKGNFPGRFSGRQFSNSRSEMNVSTLELGDSALYLCASSLGDLGGDTQYFGPGTRLTVL.

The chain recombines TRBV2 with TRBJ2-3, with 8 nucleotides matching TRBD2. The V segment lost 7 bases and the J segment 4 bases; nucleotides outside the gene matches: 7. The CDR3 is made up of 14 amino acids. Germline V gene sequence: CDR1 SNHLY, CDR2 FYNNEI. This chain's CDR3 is CASILLGRADTQYF. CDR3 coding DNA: TGTGCCAGCATTTTGCTCGGGAGGGCAGATACGCAGTATTTT.

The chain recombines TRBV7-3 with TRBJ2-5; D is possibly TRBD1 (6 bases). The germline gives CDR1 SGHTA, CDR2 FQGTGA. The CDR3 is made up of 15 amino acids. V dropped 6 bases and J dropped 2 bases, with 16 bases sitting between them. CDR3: CASRPTGSEQETQYF. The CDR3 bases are TGTGCCAGCAGACCTACAGGGAGCGAGCAAGAGACCCAGTACTTC.

The CDR3 loop is CASSPIGGIPNEQFF. The CDR3 DNA sequence: TGTGCCAGCAGTCCGATTGGGGGGATTCCCAATGAGCAGTTCTTC. The V gene is TRBV28, the J gene TRBJ2-1, with D possibly being TRBD2 (6 bases). This CDR3 is 15 amino acids long. Per germline, CDR1 MDHEN and CDR2 SYDVKM. Trimming removed 5 bases from V and 6 bases from J, with 17 bases in between.

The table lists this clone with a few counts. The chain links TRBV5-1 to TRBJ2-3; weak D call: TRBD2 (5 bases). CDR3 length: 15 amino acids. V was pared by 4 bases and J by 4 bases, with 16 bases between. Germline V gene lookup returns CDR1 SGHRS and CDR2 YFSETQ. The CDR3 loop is CASSDELAWADTQYF. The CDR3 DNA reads TGCGCCAGCAGCGACGAGCTAGCATGGGCAGATACGCAGTATTTT. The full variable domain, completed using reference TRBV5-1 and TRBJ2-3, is KAGVTQTPRYLIKTRGQQVTLSCSPISGHRSVSWYQQTPGQGLQFLFEYFSETQRNKGNFPGRFSGRQFSNSRSEMNVSTLELGDSALYLCASSDELAWADTQYFGPGTRLTVL.

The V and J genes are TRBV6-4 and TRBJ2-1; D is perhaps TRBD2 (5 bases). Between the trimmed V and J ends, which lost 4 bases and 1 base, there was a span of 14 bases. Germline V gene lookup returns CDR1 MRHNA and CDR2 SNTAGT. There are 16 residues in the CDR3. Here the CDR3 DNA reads TGTGCCAGCAGTGGTGGACTGGTCTTTTCCTACAATGAGCAGTTCTTC. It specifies CASSGGLVFSYNEQFF.

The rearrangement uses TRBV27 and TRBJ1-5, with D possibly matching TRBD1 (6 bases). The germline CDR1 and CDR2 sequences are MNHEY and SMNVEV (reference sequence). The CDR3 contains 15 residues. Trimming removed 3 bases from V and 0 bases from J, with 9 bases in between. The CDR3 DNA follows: TGTGCCAGCAGTTTGGACAGAGTTAGCAATCAGCCCCAGCATTTT. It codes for CASSLDRVSNQPQHF.

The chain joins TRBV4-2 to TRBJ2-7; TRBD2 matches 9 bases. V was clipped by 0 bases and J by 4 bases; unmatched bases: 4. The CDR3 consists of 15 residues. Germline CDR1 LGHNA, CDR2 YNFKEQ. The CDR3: CASSQEAGGNYEQYF. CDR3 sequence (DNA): TGTGCCAGCAGCCAAGAGGCGGGAGGGAATTACGAGCAGTACTTC.

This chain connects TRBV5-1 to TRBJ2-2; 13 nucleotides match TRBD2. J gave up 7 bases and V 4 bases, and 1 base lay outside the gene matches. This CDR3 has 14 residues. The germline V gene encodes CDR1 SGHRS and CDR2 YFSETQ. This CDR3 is CASSRTSGGGELFF. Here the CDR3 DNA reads TGCGCCAGCAGCCGGACTAGCGGGGGCGGGGAGCTGTTTTTT.

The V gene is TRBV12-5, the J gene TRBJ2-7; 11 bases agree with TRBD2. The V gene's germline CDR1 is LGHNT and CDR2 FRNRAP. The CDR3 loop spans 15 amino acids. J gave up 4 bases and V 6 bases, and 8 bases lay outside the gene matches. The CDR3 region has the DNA TGTGCTAGTGGCCCGACTAGCGGGAACCTTTACGAGCAGTACTTC. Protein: CASGPTSGNLYEQYF.

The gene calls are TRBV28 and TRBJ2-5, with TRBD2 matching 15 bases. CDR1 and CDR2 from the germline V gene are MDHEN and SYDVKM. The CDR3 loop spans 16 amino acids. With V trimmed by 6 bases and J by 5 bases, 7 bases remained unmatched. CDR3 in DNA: TGTGCCAGCAGGGGCGGACTAGCGGGAGGGCCGGAGACCCAGTACTTC. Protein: CASRGGLAGGPETQYF.

Written as DNA, the CDR3 is TGTGCCTGGGGGGGGACTGAAGCTTTCTTT. Residues: CAWGGTEAFF. The rearrangement links TRBV30 to TRBJ1-1, with TRBD1 as a possible D gene (5 bases). The CDR3 is 10 residues long. The V end was cut by 5 bases, the J end by 5 bases, with 6 bases between. Germline V gene data show CDR1 as GTSNPN and CDR2 as SVGIG (reference sequence).

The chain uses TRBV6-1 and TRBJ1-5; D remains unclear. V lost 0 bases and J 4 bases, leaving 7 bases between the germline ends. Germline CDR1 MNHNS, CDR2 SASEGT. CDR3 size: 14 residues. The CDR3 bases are TGTGCCAGCAGTGAAGCATGGGAGAATCAGCCCCAGCATTTT. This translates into CASSEAWENQPQHF.

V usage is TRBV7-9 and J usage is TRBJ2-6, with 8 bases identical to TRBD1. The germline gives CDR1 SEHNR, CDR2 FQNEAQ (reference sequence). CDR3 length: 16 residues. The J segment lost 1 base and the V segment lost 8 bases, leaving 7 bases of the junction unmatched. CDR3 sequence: CASGRRGRSGANVLTF. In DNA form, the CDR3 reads TGTGCCAGCGGTCGCAGGGGGCGATCTGGGGCCAACGTCCTGACTTTC.